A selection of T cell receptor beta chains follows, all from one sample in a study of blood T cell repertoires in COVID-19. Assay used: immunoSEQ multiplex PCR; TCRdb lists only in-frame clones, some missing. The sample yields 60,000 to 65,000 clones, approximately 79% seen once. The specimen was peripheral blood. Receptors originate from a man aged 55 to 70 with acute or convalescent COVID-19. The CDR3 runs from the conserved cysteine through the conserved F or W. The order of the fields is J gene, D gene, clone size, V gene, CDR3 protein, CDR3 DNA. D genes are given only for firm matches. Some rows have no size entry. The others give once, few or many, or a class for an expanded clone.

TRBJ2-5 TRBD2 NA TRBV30 CAWSVQAGSKETQYF TGTGCCTGGAGTGTACAAGCGGGAAGTAAAGAGACCCAGTACTTC
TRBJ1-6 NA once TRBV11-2 CASSLAAGFGSPLHF TGTGCCAGCAGCTTAGCTGCCGGGTTTGGCTCACCCCTCCACTTT
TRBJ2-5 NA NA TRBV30 CAWTPVAGGTQYF TGTGCCTGGACCCCCGTGGCCGGGGGGACCCAGTACTTC
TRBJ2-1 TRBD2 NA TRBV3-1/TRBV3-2 CASARGAAGGGNEQFF TGTGCCAGCGCTAGAGGAGCAGCGGGAGGGGGGAATGAGCAGTTCTTC
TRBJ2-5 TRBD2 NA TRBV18 CASSPPARGVQETQYF TGTGCCAGCTCACCCCCTGCGCGGGGGGTCCAAGAGACCCAGTACTTC
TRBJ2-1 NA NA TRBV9 CASSVEGGTYNEQFF TGTGCCAGCAGCGTAGAAGGGGGAACCTACAATGAGCAGTTCTTC
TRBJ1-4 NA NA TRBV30 CAWSQAGSLFF TGTGCCTGGAGTCAAGCGGGGTCACTGTTTTTT
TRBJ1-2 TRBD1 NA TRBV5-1 CASSPTGESGYTF TGCGCCAGCAGCCCTACAGGGGAGAGTGGCTACACCTTC
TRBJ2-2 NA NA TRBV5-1 CASSLGLSTGELFF TGCGCCAGCAGCTTGGGTCTGAGCACCGGGGAGCTGTTTTTT
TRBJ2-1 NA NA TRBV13 CASSSTVNEQFF TGTGCCAGCAGCTCGACTGTGAATGAGCAGTTCTTC
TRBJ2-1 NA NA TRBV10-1 CASSEDWGDPYNEQFF TGCGCCAGCAGTGAGGATTGGGGGGACCCCTACAATGAGCAGTTCTTC
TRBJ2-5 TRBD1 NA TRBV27 CASSRQGPGLSRETQYF TGTGCCAGCAGTAGACAGGGCCCCGGGTTGTCTAGGGAGACCCAGTACTTC
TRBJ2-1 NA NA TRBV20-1 CSASRNSAQQFF TGCAGTGCTAGTCGTAATAGCGCCCAGCAGTTCTTC
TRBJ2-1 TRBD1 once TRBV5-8 CASSSGTGFYNEQFF TGTGCCAGCAGCTCCGGGACAGGCTTCTACAATGAGCAGTTCTTC
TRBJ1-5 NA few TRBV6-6 CASSFPDQPQHF TGTGCCAGCAGTTTCCCGGATCAGCCCCAGCATTTT
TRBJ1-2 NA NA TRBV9 CASSVAAQGYGYTF TGTGCCAGCAGCGTAGCTGCCCAGGGCTATGGCTACACCTTC
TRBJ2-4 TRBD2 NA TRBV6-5 CASSRTSGSLFIQYF TGTGCCAGCAGCCGGACTAGCGGGAGCTTATTCATTCAGTACTTC
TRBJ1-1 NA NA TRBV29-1 CSVDQGPTEAFF TGCAGCGTTGATCAGGGCCCCACTGAAGCTTTCTTT
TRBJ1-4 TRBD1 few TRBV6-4 CASSGGQGHNEKLFF TGTGCCAGCAGTGGAGGACAGGGTCATAATGAAAAACTGTTTTTT
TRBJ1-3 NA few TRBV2 CASRVLTGNTIYF TGTGCCAGCAGAGTACTGACTGGAAACACCATATATTTT
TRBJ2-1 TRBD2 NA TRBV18 CASSTGLAAYNEQFF TGTGCCAGCTCAACGGGACTAGCGGCCTACAATGAGCAGTTCTTC
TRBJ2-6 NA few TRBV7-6 CASSLAPSGANVLTF TGTGCCAGCAGTCTAGCCCCCTCCGGGGCCAACGTCCTGACTTTC
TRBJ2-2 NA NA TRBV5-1 CASSPTEGYLIGELFF TGCGCCAGCAGCCCAACTGAGGGCTATCTCATCGGGGAGCTGTTTTTT
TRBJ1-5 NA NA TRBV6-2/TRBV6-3 CASSYSEGGGGNQPQHF TGTGCCAGCAGTTACTCAGAAGGGGGTGGGGGCAATCAGCCCCAGCATTTT
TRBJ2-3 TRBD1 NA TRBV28 CASNQPGQRSDTQYF TGTGCCAGCAATCAACCGGGACAGCGGTCAGATACGCAGTATTTT
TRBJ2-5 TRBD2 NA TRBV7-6 CASSPRLTSGQETQYF TGTGCCAGCAGCCCCCGGTTGACTAGCGGGCAAGAGACCCAGTACTTC